This TCR beta chain was recovered during a study of T cell repertoires in cytomegalovirus infection. Study-level information: Public TCR beta signatures were indicative of both CMV infection and a matching HLA type.

Worth noting for this clonotype: Its matching antigen is unknown.

A single record per CDR3 protein comes from TCRdb applying MiXCR to the reads. The repertoire holds more than 150,000 distinct CDR3 sequences, with about 20% as singletons. CDR1 is SGHRS and CDR2 is YFSETQ in the germline V gene. V lost 0 bases and J lost 5, with 14 bases in between. The CDR3 is made up of 15 amino acids. Notes on the study in general: CMV carriers with the relevant HLA were identified by cumulative public TCR beta family frequency. The ex vivo response was dominated by HLA-C-restricted CMV-specific TCR beta clonotypes.

The sample taken for sequencing was PBMCs. The rearrangement joins TRBV5-1 to TRBJ1-1, with a weak D call TRBD1 (5 bases). The sequence derives from a human donor in good health (CMV status not recorded). Some clones in this sample may be carry-over from other donors' samples. The CDR3 DNA reads as TGCGCCAGCAGCTTGGTGCGGGGCTTACGGACTGAAGCTTTCTTT. Translating gives CASSLVRGLRTEAFF.